The clone carrying this TCR beta chain appeared a few times. Its matching antigen is unknown. These data come from a study of cytomegalovirus exposure and HLA in healthy donors. Findings and caveats of the study: In a later analysis, HLA-associated TCR beta chains were more clonally expanded than equally common others. CMV antigen specificity was confirmed in vitro for a few CMV-associated chains. The study put some 160 TCR beta chains on its list as cytomegalovirus-associated. Association of a missense DCLRE1C variant with TCR beta V- and J-gene trimming was reported in a later analysis.

The PCR made use of 60 Vbeta and 13 Jbeta primers. TCRdb's copy holds only in-frame clones and misses some; the assay was immunoSEQ multiplex PCR. The table has about 69,000 clones, approximately 80% seen once. This CDR3 is 14 amino acids long. J was trimmed by 5 bases and V by 6 bases; bases with no gene match: 3. CDR1 is MNHEY, CDR2 SMNVEV, per germline (reference sequence). Source material: PBMCs. The clonotype was recovered from a man between 18 and 35 years old in good health and CMV-seronegative. The genes are TRBV27 and TRBJ2-4, with 11 positions matching TRBD2. CDR3 sequence reads: CASRNSGGENIQYF. The CDR3, as DNA: TGTGCCAGCAGAAATAGCGGGGGGGAAAACATTCAGTACTTC.